The present T cell receptor (beta chain) was sequenced within a study of T cell responses to AZD1222 COVID-19 vaccine. Study-wide results and caveats: Only a handful of AZD1222 recipients tested seropositive at baseline. Possibly, clonal diversity was underestimated; donors were largely white British and included more females. Among spike-specific TCRs, nearly half reportedly target unmutated variant regions.

The CDR3 is made up of 16 amino acids. V lost 3 bases to trimming and J lost 4 bases, with 16 bases between them. In germline, CDR1 is LGHDT, CDR2 YNNKEL (reference sequence). Only in-frame clones appear in the TCRdb table, and some are missing; sequencing was by immunoSEQ multiplex PCR. The sample has around 120,000 clones; approximately 93% are singletons. A word on this clone: Its antigen is unknown.

The sequence derives from an adult in good health. The chain joins TRBV3-1 (or the pseudogene TRBV3-2) to TRBJ1-3, with no clear D. The sequenced sample was peripheral blood, obtained on day 0 of AZD1222 vaccination. CDR3 coding DNA: TGTGCCAGCAGCCACTTACCACTTGGTCCGGGAAACACCATATATTTT. This codes for CASSHLPLGPGNTIYF.